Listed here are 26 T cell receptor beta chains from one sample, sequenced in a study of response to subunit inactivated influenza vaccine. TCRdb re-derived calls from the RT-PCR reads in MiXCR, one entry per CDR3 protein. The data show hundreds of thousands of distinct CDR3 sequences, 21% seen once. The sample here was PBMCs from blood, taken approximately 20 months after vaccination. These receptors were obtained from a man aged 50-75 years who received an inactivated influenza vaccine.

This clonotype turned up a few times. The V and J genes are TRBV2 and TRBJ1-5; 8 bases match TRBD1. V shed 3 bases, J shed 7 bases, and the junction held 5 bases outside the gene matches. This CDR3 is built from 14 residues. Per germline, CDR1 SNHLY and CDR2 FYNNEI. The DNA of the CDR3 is TGTGCCAGCAGTGACGGGACAGGATGGCAGCCCCAGCATTTT. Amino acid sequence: CASSDGTGWQPQHF.

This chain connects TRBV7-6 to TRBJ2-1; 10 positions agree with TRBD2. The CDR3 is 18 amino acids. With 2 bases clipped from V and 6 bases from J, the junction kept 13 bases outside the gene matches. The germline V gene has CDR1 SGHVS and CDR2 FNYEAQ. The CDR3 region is CASSLFLAGVFPPNEQFF. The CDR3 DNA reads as TGTGCCAGCAGCTTATTCCTAGCGGGAGTTTTCCCTCCCAATGAGCAGTTCTTC.

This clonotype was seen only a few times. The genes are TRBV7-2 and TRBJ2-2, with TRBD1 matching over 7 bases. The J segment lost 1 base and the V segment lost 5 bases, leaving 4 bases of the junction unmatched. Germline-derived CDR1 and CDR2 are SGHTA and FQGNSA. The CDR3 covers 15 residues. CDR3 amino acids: CASSAQGVNTGELFF. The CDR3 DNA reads TGTGCCAGCAGCGCCCAGGGGGTGAACACCGGGGAGCTGTTTTTT.

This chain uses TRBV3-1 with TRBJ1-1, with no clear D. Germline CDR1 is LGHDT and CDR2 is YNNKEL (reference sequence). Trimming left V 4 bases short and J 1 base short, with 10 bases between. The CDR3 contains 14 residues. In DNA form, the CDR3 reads TGTGCCAGCAGCCCCCCTGAGGGGAACACTGAAGCTTTCTTT. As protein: CASSPPEGNTEAFF.

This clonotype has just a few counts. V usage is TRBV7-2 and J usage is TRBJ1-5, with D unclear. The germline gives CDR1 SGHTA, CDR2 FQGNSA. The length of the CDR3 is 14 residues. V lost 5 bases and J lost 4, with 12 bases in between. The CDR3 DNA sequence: TGTGCCAGCAGCCTACAGAACGGTAATCAGCCCCAGCATTTT. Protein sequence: CASSLQNGNQPQHF.

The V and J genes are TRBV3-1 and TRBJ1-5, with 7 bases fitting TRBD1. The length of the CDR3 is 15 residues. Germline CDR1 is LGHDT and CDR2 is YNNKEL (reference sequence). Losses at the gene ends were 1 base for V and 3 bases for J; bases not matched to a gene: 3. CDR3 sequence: CASSQAGQLNQPQHF. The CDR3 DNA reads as TGTGCCAGCAGCCAAGCGGGACAGCTCAATCAGCCCCAGCATTTT.

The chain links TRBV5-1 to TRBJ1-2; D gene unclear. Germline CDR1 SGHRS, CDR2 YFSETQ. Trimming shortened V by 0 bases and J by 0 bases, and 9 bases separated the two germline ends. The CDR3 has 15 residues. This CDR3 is CASSLGTPPNYGYTF. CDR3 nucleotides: TGCGCCAGCAGCTTGGGCACACCTCCTAACTATGGCTACACCTTC.

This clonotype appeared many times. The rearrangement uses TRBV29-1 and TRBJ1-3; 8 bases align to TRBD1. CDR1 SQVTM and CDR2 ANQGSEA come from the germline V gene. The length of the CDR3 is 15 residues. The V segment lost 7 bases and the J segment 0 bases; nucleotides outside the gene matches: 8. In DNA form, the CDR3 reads TGCAGCGCCCGGACAGGGTCGAACTCTGGAAACACCATATATTTT. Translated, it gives CSARTGSNSGNTIYF.

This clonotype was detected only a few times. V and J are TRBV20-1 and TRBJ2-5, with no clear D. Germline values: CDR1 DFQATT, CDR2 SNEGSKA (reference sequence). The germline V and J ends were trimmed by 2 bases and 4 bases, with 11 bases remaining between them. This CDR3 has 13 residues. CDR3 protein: CSARRVYPETQYF. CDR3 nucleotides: TGCAGTGCTAGAAGGGTCTACCCAGAGACCCAGTACTTC.

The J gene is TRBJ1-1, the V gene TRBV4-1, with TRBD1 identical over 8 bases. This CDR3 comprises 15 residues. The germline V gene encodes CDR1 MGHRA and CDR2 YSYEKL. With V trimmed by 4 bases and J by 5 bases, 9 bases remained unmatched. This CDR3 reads CASSLPPTGETEAFF. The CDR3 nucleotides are TGCGCCAGCAGCCTCCCACCGACAGGGGAGACTGAAGCTTTCTTT.

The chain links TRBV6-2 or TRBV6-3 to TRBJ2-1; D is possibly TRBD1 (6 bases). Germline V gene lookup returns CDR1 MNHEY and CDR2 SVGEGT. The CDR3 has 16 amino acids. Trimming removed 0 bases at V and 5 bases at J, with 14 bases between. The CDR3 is CASSYSSSGQNNEQFF. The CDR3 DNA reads TGTGCCAGCAGTTACTCGAGTTCGGGACAAAACAATGAGCAGTTCTTC.

This CDR3 reads CASNRRGENYGYTF. DNA for the CDR3: TGTGCCAGCAACCGACGAGGGGAAAACTATGGCTACACCTTC. V and J are TRBV6-1 and TRBJ1-2; a weak D match, TRBD1 (5 bases). V dropped 7 bases and J dropped 2 bases, with 14 bases sitting between them. Germline V gene lookup returns CDR1 MNHNS and CDR2 SASEGT. The CDR3 is 14 residues long.

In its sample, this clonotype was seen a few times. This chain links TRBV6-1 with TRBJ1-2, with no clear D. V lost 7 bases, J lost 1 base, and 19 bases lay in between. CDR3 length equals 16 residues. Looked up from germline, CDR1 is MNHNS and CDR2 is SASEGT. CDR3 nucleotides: TGTGCCAGCACCTCCGGGTTCTTAACAGATAACTATGGCTACACCTTC. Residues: CASTSGFLTDNYGYTF.

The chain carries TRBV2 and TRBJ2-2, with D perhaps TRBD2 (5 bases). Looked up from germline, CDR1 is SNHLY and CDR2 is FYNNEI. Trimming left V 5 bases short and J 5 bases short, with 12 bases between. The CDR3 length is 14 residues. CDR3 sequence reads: CASSLAGTTGELFF. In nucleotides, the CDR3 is TGTGCCAGCAGTCTTGCGGGTACAACCGGGGAGCTGTTTTTT.

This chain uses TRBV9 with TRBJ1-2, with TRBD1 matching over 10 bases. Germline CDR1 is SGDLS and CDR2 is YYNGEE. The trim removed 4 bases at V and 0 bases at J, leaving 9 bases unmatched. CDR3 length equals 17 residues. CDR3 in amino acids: CASSTTPGQGTNYGYTF. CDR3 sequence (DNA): TGTGCCAGCAGCACTACGCCGGGACAGGGGACTAACTATGGCTACACCTTC.

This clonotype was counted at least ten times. The CDR3 DNA is TGCAGCGTTGAAAGTAGGACGGATAATGAAAAACTGTTTTTT. This codes for CSVESRTDNEKLFF. The V gene is TRBV29-1, the J gene TRBJ1-4; D remains unclear. The CDR3 spans 14 residues. Germline CDR1 is SQVTM and CDR2 is ANQGSEA. The germline V and J ends were trimmed by 2 bases and 4 bases, with 11 bases remaining between them.

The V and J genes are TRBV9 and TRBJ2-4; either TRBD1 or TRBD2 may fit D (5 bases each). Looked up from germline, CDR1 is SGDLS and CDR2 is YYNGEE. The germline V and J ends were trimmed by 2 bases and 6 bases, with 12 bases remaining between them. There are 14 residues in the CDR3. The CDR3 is CASSVGAQRNIQYF. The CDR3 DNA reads TGTGCCAGCAGCGTCGGGGCTCAGAGAAACATTCAGTACTTC.

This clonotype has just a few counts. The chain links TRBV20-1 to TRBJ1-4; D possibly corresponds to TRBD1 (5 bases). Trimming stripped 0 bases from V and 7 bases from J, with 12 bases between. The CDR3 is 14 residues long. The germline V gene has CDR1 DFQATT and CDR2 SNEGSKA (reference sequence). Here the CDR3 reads CSARDTGRGEKLFF. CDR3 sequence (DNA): TGCAGTGCTAGAGATACGGGACGGGGTGAAAAACTGTTTTTT.

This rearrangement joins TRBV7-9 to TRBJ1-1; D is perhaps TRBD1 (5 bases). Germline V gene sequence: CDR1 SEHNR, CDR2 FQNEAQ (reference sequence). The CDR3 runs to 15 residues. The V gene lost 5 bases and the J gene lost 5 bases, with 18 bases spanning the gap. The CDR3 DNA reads TGTGCCAGCAGCCAAAAGGCGGGGGTTGTGACTGAAGCTTTCTTT. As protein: CASSQKAGVVTEAFF.

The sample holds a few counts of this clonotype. CDR3 protein: CASSHRGQPRLYNEQFF. CDR3 nucleotides: TGCGCCAGCAGTCACCGGGGACAGCCGAGACTATACAATGAGCAGTTCTTC. This chain connects TRBV23-1 to TRBJ2-1; 7 nucleotides agree with TRBD1. TRBV23-1 is an ORF; its function is uncertain. CDR3 size: 17 residues. With V trimmed by 3 bases and J by 4 bases, 12 bases remained unmatched.

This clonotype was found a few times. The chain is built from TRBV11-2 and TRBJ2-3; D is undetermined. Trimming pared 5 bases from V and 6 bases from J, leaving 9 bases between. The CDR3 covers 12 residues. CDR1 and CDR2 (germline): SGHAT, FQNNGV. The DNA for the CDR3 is TGTGCCAGCAGCCACCCCAGGGATACGCAGTATTTT. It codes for CASSHPRDTQYF.

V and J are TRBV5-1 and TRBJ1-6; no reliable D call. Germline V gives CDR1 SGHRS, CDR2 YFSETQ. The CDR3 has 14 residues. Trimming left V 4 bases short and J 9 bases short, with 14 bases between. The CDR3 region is CASSTGPSGSPLHF. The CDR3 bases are TGCGCCAGCAGCACCGGGCCTTCAGGTTCACCCCTCCACTTT.

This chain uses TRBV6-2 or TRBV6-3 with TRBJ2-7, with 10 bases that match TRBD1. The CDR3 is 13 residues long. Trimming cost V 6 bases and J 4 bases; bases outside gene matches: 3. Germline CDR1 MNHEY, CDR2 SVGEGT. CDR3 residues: CASSMDRGYEQYF. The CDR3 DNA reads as TGTGCCAGCAGCATGGACAGGGGGTACGAGCAGTACTTC.

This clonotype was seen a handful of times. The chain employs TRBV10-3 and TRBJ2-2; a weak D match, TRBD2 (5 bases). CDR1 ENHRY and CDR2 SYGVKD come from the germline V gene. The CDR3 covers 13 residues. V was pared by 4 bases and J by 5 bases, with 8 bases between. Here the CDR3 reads CAISGGLTGELFF. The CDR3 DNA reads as TGTGCCATCAGTGGCGGGCTGACCGGGGAGCTGTTTTTT.

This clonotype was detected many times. CDR3: CATSRDPGSNQPQHF. The CDR3 DNA reads as TGTGCCACCAGCAGAGATCCTGGGAGCAATCAGCCCCAGCATTTT. This chain uses TRBV15 with TRBJ1-5; D call uncertain. Deletions cut 0 bases from V and 1 base from J, with 7 bases between. Looked up from germline, CDR1 is LNHNV and CDR2 is YYDKDF (reference sequence). This CDR3 spans 15 amino acids.

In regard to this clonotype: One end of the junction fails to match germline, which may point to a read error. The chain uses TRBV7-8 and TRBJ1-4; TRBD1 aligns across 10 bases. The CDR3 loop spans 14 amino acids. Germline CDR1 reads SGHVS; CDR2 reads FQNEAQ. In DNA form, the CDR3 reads TGTGCCAGCAGCTCCGGGACAGGGGATGAAGAACTGTTTTTT. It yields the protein CASSSGTGDEELFF.